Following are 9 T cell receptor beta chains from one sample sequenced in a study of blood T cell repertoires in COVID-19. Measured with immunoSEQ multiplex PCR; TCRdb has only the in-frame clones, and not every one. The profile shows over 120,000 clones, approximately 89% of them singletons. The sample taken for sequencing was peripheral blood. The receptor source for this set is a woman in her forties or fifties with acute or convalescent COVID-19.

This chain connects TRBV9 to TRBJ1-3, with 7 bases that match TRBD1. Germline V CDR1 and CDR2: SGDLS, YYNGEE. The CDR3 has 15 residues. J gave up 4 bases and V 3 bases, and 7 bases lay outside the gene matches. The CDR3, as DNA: TGTGCCAGCAGCGGAACAGGGGTTAAGGGAAACACCATATATTTT. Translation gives CASSGTGVKGNTIYF.

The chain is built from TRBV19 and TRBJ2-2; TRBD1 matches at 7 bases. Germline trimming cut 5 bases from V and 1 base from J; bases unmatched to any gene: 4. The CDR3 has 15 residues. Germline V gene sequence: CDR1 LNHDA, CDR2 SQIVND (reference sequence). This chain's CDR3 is CASSPGQVNTGELFF. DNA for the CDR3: TGTGCCAGTAGTCCCGGACAGGTGAACACCGGGGAGCTGTTTTTT.

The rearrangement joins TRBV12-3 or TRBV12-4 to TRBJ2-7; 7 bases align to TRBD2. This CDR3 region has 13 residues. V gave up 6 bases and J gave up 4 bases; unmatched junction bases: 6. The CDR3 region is CASRVGGDYEQYF. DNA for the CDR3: TGTGCCAGCAGGGTGGGGGGGGATTACGAGCAGTACTTC.

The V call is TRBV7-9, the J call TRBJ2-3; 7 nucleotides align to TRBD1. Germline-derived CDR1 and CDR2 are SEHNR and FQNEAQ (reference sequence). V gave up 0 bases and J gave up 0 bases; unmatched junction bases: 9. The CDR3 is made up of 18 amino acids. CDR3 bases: TGTGCCAGCAGCTTAGCCCCTGGACAGGAGGCTAGCACAGATACGCAGTATTTT. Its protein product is CASSLAPGQEASTDTQYF.

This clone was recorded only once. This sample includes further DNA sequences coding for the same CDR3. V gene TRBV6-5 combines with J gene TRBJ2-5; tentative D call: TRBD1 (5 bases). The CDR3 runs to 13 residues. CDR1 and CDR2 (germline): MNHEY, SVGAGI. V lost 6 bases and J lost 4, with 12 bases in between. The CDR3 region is CASRQGTLETQYF. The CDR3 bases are TGTGCCAGCAGGCAGGGAACTTTAGAGACCCAGTACTTC.

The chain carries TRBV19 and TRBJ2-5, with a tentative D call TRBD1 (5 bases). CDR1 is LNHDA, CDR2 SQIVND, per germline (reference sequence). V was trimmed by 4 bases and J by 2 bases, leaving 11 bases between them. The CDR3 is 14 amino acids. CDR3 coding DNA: TGTGCCAGTAGTAGGTCGACAGCACAAGAGACCCAGTACTTC. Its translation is CASSRSTAQETQYF.

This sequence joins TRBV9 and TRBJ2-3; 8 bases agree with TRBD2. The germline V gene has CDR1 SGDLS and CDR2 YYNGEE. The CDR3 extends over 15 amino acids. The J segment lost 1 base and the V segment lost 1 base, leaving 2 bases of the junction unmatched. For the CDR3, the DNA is TGTGCCAGCAGCGTAACGGGAGGGGGCACAGATACGCAGTATTTT. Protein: CASSVTGGGTDTQYF.

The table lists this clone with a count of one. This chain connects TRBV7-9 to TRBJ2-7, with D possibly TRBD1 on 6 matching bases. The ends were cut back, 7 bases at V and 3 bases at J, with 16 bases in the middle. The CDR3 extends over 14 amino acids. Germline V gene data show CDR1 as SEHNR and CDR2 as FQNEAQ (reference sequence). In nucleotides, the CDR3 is TGTGCCAGCACCAAAGATCAGGGGTACTACGAGCAGTACTTC. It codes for CASTKDQGYYEQYF. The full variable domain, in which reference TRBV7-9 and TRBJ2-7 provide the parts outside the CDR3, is DTGVSQNPRHKITKRGQNVTFRCDPISEHNRLYWYRQTLGQGPEFLTYFQNEAQLEKSRLLSDRFSAERPKGSFSTLEIQRTEQGDSAMYLCASTKDQGYYEQYFGPGTRLTVT.

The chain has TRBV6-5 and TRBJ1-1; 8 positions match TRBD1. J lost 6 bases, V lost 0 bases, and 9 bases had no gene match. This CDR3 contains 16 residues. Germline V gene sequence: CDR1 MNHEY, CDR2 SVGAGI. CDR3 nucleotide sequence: TGTGCCAGCAGTTACTCACGGACAGGGCTCAGGTCTGAAGCTTTCTTT. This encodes CASSYSRTGLRSEAFF.